The subject of this entry is one T cell receptor (beta chain). Antigen: not known. The sample comes from a study of T cells in localized non-small cell lung cancer. Study results and limitations: A denser population of T cells in blood accompanied longer overall survival. A median about 50 of the top 100 tumor clones appeared in adjacent lung.

Clones were read by immunoSEQ multiplex PCR, and TCRdb kept only the in-frame ones, dropping some. The table has 25,000 to 30,000 clones, 80% to 85% seen once. V lost 4 bases and J lost 4, with 17 bases in between. The germline gives CDR1 SGHRS, CDR2 YFSETQ. The CDR3 consists of 15 residues. The receptor's source is a man aged 40-75 years with stage III lung adenocarcinoma. Material: peripheral blood mononuclear cells, obtained before any cancer treatment. The chain couples TRBV5-1 to TRBJ1-1; D perhaps matches TRBD1 (6 bases). CDR3 coding DNA: TGCGCCAGCAGCCTCCGGGGGGGCTTGAGCACTGAAGCTTTCTTT. Protein: CASSLRGGLSTEAFF.